One sample yielded the 9 T cell receptor beta chains listed below, sequenced in a study of blood T cell repertoires in COVID-19. Assay: immunoSEQ multiplex PCR; the TCRdb copy retains only in-frame clones and omits some. This sample has some 130,000 clones, with around 88% found just once. Sequencing was done on a sample of peripheral blood. Receptors originate from a man aged 50-60 years with acute or convalescent COVID-19.

This clone is medium-sized in the sample. This specimen includes other DNA sequences encoding the same CDR3. Here the CDR3 DNA reads TGTGCCAGCAGTGGGGGGGCTGGGTACAATGAGCAGTTCTTC. As protein: CASSGGAGYNEQFF. The V and J genes are TRBV27 and TRBJ2-1, with D tentatively TRBD2 (7 bases). V dropped 5 bases and J dropped 4 bases, with 12 bases sitting between them. This CDR3 region has 14 residues. CDR1 and CDR2 from the germline V gene are MNHEY and SMNVEV (reference sequence).

The rearrangement uses TRBV14 and TRBJ1-1; D is unresolved. This CDR3 contains 11 residues. The V end was cut by 4 bases, the J end by 11 bases, with 11 bases between. Germline lookup yields CDR1 SGHDN and CDR2 FVKESK. This chain's CDR3 is CASSPGGRAFF. Here the CDR3 DNA reads TGTGCCAGCAGCCCGGGCGGGCGGGCTTTCTTT.

V is TRBV28 and J is TRBJ2-3, with 14 bases identical to TRBD2. V lost 3 bases, J lost 4 bases, and 0 bases stayed unmatched. The CDR3 is 15 residues long. Per germline, CDR1 MDHEN and CDR2 SYDVKM. The DNA of the CDR3 is TGTGCCAGCAGTTTGACTAGCGGGAGGGCAGATACGCAGTATTTT. This encodes CASSLTSGRADTQYF.

This chain uses TRBV29-1 with TRBJ2-1; perhaps TRBD2 as D (5 bases). Trimming removed 4 bases from V and 10 bases from J, with 11 bases in between. In germline, CDR1 is SQVTM, CDR2 ANQGSEA. The CDR3 has 11 residues. Here the CDR3 reads CSVGSTGEQFF. The CDR3 DNA sequence: TGCAGCGTTGGGTCAACGGGAGAGCAGTTCTTC.

This clone was picked up one time. The gene calls are TRBV5-4 and TRBJ2-3; no definite D call. The CDR3 totals 14 residues. Germline V CDR1 and CDR2: SGHNT, YYREEE (reference sequence). Trimming pared 1 base from V and 0 bases from J, leaving 6 bases between. For the CDR3, the DNA is TGTGCCAGCAGCTTGTTAACAAGCACAGATACGCAGTATTTT. It encodes CASSLLTSTDTQYF.

The genes are TRBV12-5 and TRBJ1-3; no clear D gene. V was cut by 4 bases and J by 7 bases, with 5 bases left in between. The germline V gene encodes CDR1 LGHNT and CDR2 FRNRAP. The CDR3 runs 11 residues. The chain's CDR3 is CASGSYNTIYF. The CDR3 coding sequence is TGTGCTAGTGGTTCCTATAACACCATATATTTT.

The chain links TRBV10-2 to TRBJ2-1; TRBD2 matches 11 bases. J gave up 8 bases and V 7 bases, and 4 bases lay outside the gene matches. The germline CDR1 and CDR2 sequences are WSHSY and SAAADI. The CDR3 extends over 13 amino acids. The CDR3 sequence: CASIAGGTDEQFF. For the CDR3, the DNA is TGCGCCAGCATAGCGGGGGGGACCGATGAGCAGTTCTTC.

The J gene is TRBJ2-6, the V gene TRBV19; 7 bases are shared with TRBD1. The CDR3 totals 16 residues. The V segment lost 5 bases and the J segment 2 bases; nucleotides outside the gene matches: 6. Germline CDR1 and CDR2: LNHDA and SQIVND (reference sequence). Here the CDR3 reads CASSSYQGAGANVLTF. CDR3 nucleotides: TGTGCCAGTAGTTCCTATCAGGGGGCTGGGGCCAACGTCCTGACTTTC.

V is TRBV19 and J is TRBJ2-5; 9 bases agree with TRBD1. V shed 8 bases and J 1 base; nucleotides not matched to a gene: 2. Germline-derived CDR1 and CDR2 are LNHDA and SQIVND (reference sequence). This CDR3 contains 13 residues. The DNA of the CDR3 is TGTGCCAGTTGGGGACAGGGCCAAGAGACCCAGTACTTC. The encoded protein is CASWGQGQETQYF.